This is a list of T cell receptor beta chains from one sample in a study of CD8+CD57+ T cells in acquired aplastic anemia. In TCRdb, the reads were re-called with MiXCR into one record per CDR3 protein. The sample shows 60,000 or so distinct CDR3 sequences, about 54% of them seen only once. Material: sorted CD4+, CD8+, or CD8+CD57+ T cells (not recorded which) from PBMCs. All receptors derive from a human donor in good health, serving as a control. CDR3s include the opening cysteine and the closing phenylalanine or tryptophan. D genes are given only for firm matches. Clone sizes are given selectively: once, few, many, or a class where the clone is expanded.

>TRBD1|.|TRBV14|TRBJ2-3
CASSRTGGKSDTQYF
TGTGCCAGCAGCCGAACAGGGGGCAAGTCAGATACGCAGTATTTT
>TRBD2|.|TRBV10-3|TRBJ2-6
CAITGGSGANVLTF
TGTGCCATCACGGGGGGCTCTGGGGCCAACGTCCTGACTTTC
>.|.|TRBV7-9|TRBJ2-7
CASSDNGQLYEQYF
TGTGCCAGCAGCGATAATGGACAACTCTACGAGCAGTACTTC
>.|.|TRBV30|TRBJ1-5
CAGGSGYQPQHF
TGTGCCGGGGGATCAGGGTATCAGCCCCAGCATTTT
>TRBD1|many|TRBV12-3/TRBV12-4|TRBJ1-1
CASSQVNRGVPEAFF
TGTGCCAGCAGTCAAGTCAACAGGGGGGTGCCGGAAGCTTTCTTT
>.|many|TRBV20-1|TRBJ1-5
CSARVGQSNQPQHF
TGCAGTGCTAGAGTCGGGCAGAGCAATCAGCCCCAGCATTTT
>.|many|TRBV5-6|TRBJ1-2
CASSSTGTETYGYTF
TGTGCCAGCAGCTCAACCGGGACGGAAACGTATGGCTACACCTTC
>TRBD1|many|TRBV20-1|TRBJ1-5
CSASTGTGGGQPQHF
TGCAGTGCTAGTACCGGGACAGGGGGAGGTCAGCCCCAGCATTTT
>.|.|TRBV29-1|TRBJ2-1
CSVEDWADNEQFF
TGCAGCGTTGAAGATTGGGCAGACAATGAGCAGTTCTTC
>TRBD1|.|TRBV5-6|TRBJ1-3
CASSPDGTGVTGNTIYF
TGTGCCAGCAGTCCCGACGGGACAGGGGTGACTGGAAACACCATATATTTT
>.|.|TRBV2|TRBJ1-6
CASSRGAESPLHF
TGTGCCAGCAGTCGGGGGGCAGAATCACCCCTCCACTTT